The rows below give T cell receptor beta chains drawn from one sample of a study of shared clonotypes between healthy human individuals. Sequencing was performed with immunoSEQ multiplex PCR; in TCRdb, only in-frame clones are kept and a portion is missing. The sample consists of roughly 2.1 million clones, about 93% of them appearing once. The sequencing sample was made of naive CD8+ T cells from PBMCs. The receptors derive from a man aged 18 to 29 in good health. Some clones in this sample may be carry-over from other donors' samples. Both conserved end residues are part of each CDR3. Fields, in order: clone size, V gene, D gene, J gene, CDR3 DNA, CDR3 protein. A D gene is named only where the DNA matches it firmly. Where a row states a size, it is once, few, many or the class of an expanded clone; other rows omit it.

once	TRBV10-2	.	TRBJ1-1	TGCGCCAGCATGCGGGCAACGAACACTGAAGCTTTCTTT	CASMRATNTEAFF
.	TRBV7-9	.	TRBJ2-7	TGTGCCAGCAGCTCCTGGACGGCTCCCTACGAGCAGTACTTC	CASSSWTAPYEQYF
.	TRBV5-6	TRBD2	TRBJ2-3	TGTGCCAGCAGCTGGGGCCCCCGACTAGCGGGAGCCTCAGATACGCAGTATTTT	CASSWGPRLAGASDTQYF
.	TRBV6-1	.	TRBJ2-7	TGTGCCAGTCCCGAAGGGGCCACCTATATCTTC	CASPEGATYIF
.	TRBV7-9	.	TRBJ2-3	TGTGCCAGCAGCTTAGTGCGGGGCACAGATACGCAGTATTTT	CASSLVRGTDTQYF
once	TRBV28	TRBD1	TRBJ2-5	TGTGCCAGCACCGCGGGACAGGGGTCCCAGTACTTC	CASTAGQGSQYF
.	TRBV5-1	.	TRBJ2-7	TGCGCCAGCAGCTATCTAGCGAACGAGCAGTACTTC	CASSYLANEQYF
.	TRBV7-2	TRBD1	TRBJ2-1	TGTGCCAGCAGAGACCGGGACAGGGCCTACAATGAGCAGTTCTTC	CASRDRDRAYNEQFF
.	TRBV9	TRBD1	TRBJ2-5	TGTGCCAGCAGCGGACAGGGGTTTGGGGAGACCCAGTACTTC	CASSGQGFGETQYF
.	TRBV28	.	TRBJ2-1	TGTGCCAGCAGACCGGGACGGGCCTACAATGAGCAGTTCTTC	CASRPGRAYNEQFF
.	TRBV14	TRBD1	TRBJ1-1	TGTGCCAGCAGCCAACGAACAGGGGAGAACACTGAAGCTTTCTTT	CASSQRTGENTEAFF
once	TRBV2	.	TRBJ2-5	TGTGCCAGCAGTGAAACTGTCCGCTCAAAGGGGAAGACCCAGTACTTC	CASSETVRSKGKTQYF
.	TRBV27	TRBD1	TRBJ1-2	TGTGCCAGCAGCGGGACAGGGGCTTTCTATGGCTACACCTTC	CASSGTGAFYGYTF
.	TRBV2	.	TRBJ2-7	TGTGCCAGCAGTACCCGGGCATACGAGCAGTACTTC	CASSTRAYEQYF
.	TRBV28	TRBD1	TRBJ2-7	TGTGCCAGCAAACCCCCTAGGGACAGGGCCCCCTACGAGCAGTACTTC	CASKPPRDRAPYEQYF
.	TRBV27	.	TRBJ2-1	TGTGCCAGCAGTCCGACCCTCTCCTACAATGAGCAGTTCTTC	CASSPTLSYNEQFF
.	TRBV29-1	.	TRBJ2-1	TGCAGCGTTGCCGGAGGCCACACCTCTTACAATGAGCAGTTCTTC	CSVAGGHTSYNEQFF
.	TRBV27	TRBD1	TRBJ1-4	TGTGCCAGCAGTTTTAATAGTAGAACCGGACAGGGGGGGGGAGGAAAACTGTTTTTT	CASSFNSRTGQGGGGKLFF
few	TRBV9	TRBD1	TRBJ1-2	TGTGCCAGCAGCGGGGGACAGAACTATGGCTACACCTTC	CASSGGQNYGYTF
.	TRBV9	TRBD2	TRBJ2-1	TGTGCCAGCAGCCCACACCGGGGGAGGCTAGCGGGAGATAATGAGCAGTTCTTC	CASSPHRGRLAGDNEQFF
.	TRBV11-2	TRBD1	TRBJ1-1	TGTGCCAGCAGCTTAGACCCGACAGGGTGGACTGAAGCTTTCTTT	CASSLDPTGWTEAFF
.	TRBV9	TRBD1	TRBJ2-7	TGTGCCAGCAGCGTAGCTTCTGGTTCCCAGGACAGGGGGGGCGAGCAGTACTTC	CASSVASGSQDRGGEQYF
.	TRBV29-1	.	TRBJ2-3	TGCAGCGTTGAAGATACCCCAAGCACAGATACGCAGTATTTT	CSVEDTPSTDTQYF
.	TRBV5-5	TRBD2	TRBJ2-2	TGTGCCAGCAGCTCCCTCGGGCGGGAGGACACCGGGGAGCTGTTTTTT	CASSSLGREDTGELFF
.	TRBV7-9	.	TRBJ2-2	TGTGCCAGCAGCTTAAATCCGCACCTTGAGAGCACCGGGGAGCTGTTTTTT	CASSLNPHLESTGELFF
.	TRBV5-4	.	TRBJ2-7	TGTGCCAGCAGGCGGGGCTACGAGCAGTACTTC	CASRRGYEQYF
.	TRBV28	.	TRBJ2-7	TGTGCCAGCAGTTTAGAAGAAGGGGGGAAGGGGACAGAGACCTACGAGCAGTACTTC	CASSLEEGGKGTETYEQYF
.	TRBV2	TRBD1	TRBJ2-7	TGTGCCAGCAGTCACCACCGGGACAGGGGGGGCTACGAGCAGTACTTC	CASSHHRDRGGYEQYF
.	TRBV19	.	TRBJ1-2	TGTGCCAGTAGTATCAGTCAGACGGGGCGGTCTGGCTACACCTTC	CASSISQTGRSGYTF
.	TRBV11-2	.	TRBJ2-2	TGTGCCAGCAGCTGGGGGAGTAACACCGGGGAGCTGTTTTTT	CASSWGSNTGELFF
.	TRBV4-1	.	TRBJ2-2	TGCGCCAGCAGCCAAGGGGCTACAGGGGGGGCCGGGGAGCTGTTTTTT	CASSQGATGGAGELFF
once	TRBV27	.	TRBJ2-7	TGTGCCAGCAGTATCCAACCGAGCTCCTACGAGCAGTACTTC	CASSIQPSSYEQYF
.	TRBV6-5	.	TRBJ2-3	TGTGCCAGCAGTCCAGACACCGAGCCGACAGATACGCAGTATTTT	CASSPDTEPTDTQYF
.	TRBV27	.	TRBJ1-1	TGTGCCAGCGCCCCCGGGGTGGGAGTCACTGAAGCTTTCTTT	CASAPGVGVTEAFF
.	TRBV29-1	TRBD2	TRBJ2-7	TGCAGCGTGGCGGGGGGATCGACCTACGAGCAGTACTTC	CSVAGGSTYEQYF
.	TRBV27	.	TRBJ2-7	TGTGCCAGCAGCTGGGGGGAAACCTACGAGCAGTACTTC	CASSWGETYEQYF
.	TRBV6-5	.	TRBJ1-3	TGTGCCAGCAGCGCCGCGGGATCTGGAAACACCATATATTTT	CASSAAGSGNTIYF
.	TRBV27	.	TRBJ2-1	TGTGCCAGCAGGAGTGGGACCGGATACAATGAGCAGTTCTTC	CASRSGTGYNEQFF
.	TRBV7-6	TRBD2	TRBJ2-1	TGTGCCAGCAGCCCATTAGCGGGAAGGGACAATGAGCAGTTCTTC	CASSPLAGRDNEQFF
.	TRBV7-6	.	TRBJ2-1	TGTGCCAGCAGCCCCGGGGTAGCGAGGACCTACAATGAGCAGTTCTTC	CASSPGVARTYNEQFF
.	TRBV14	.	TRBJ1-2	TGTGCCAGCAGCCAAGCCCCGGGACCTACGAGGGGTGGCTACACCTTC	CASSQAPGPTRGGYTF
.	TRBV5-6	.	TRBJ2-7	TGTGCCAGCAGCTTGGGGTCTATGGCCTACGAGCAGTACTTC	CASSLGSMAYEQYF
few	TRBV6-5	.	TRBJ1-2	TGTGCCAGCAGTTACTCAAGGACGGGGGGCTACACCTTC	CASSYSRTGGYTF
.	TRBV4-3	.	TRBJ1-4	TGCGCCAGCAGCCAAGAAGGAAGAGGGAAAGGGGAAAAACTGTTTTTT	CASSQEGRGKGEKLFF
.	TRBV19	.	TRBJ2-6	TGTGCCAGTTTGGGAGGTACTGGGGCCAACGTCCTGACTTTC	CASLGGTGANVLTF
.	TRBV6-6	TRBD2	TRBJ2-5	TGTGCCAGCAGTTACATGACTAGCGGGGGAGAGACCCAGTACTTC	CASSYMTSGGETQYF
.	TRBV28	.	TRBJ2-7	TGTGCCAGCAGTTTAGGTATCTCCTACGAGCAGTACTTC	CASSLGISYEQYF
.	TRBV7-2	.	TRBJ1-3	TGTGCCAGCAGCTCATCTTACCGGGACGGATTCTCTGGAAACACCATATATTTT	CASSSSYRDGFSGNTIYF
.	TRBV11-2	.	TRBJ2-1	TGTGCCAGCAGCTTCGGGGAGCAGTTCTTC	CASSFGEQFF
.	TRBV10-3	.	TRBJ2-2	TGTGCCATCACCGAAGGGGGGACAAAAACCGGGGAGCTGTTTTTT	CAITEGGTKTGELFF
.	TRBV5-6	TRBD2	TRBJ2-7	TGTGCCAGCAGCTTCACTAGCGACGAGCAGTACTTC	CASSFTSDEQYF
.	TRBV27	.	TRBJ1-2	TGTGCCAGCAGTCCTCGGACAGCCCTCTATGGCTACACCTTC	CASSPRTALYGYTF
.	TRBV27	.	TRBJ2-7	TGTGCCAGCAGTTTGACGGGCTACGAGCAGTACTTC	CASSLTGYEQYF
.	TRBV6-1	.	TRBJ2-7	TGTGCCAGCAGTGGTAACAGTATAGACGAGCAGTACTTC	CASSGNSIDEQYF
.	TRBV18	TRBD2	TRBJ2-1	TGTGCCAGCTCACCACCGATTTGGTCACTAGCGATATTTTTCAATGAGCAGTTCTTC	CASSPPIWSLAIFFNEQFF
.	TRBV30	.	TRBJ2-1	TGTGCCTGGAGTGTACTCGGTAATGAGCAGTTCTTC	CAWSVLGNEQFF
.	TRBV9	.	TRBJ2-2	TGTGCCAGCAGCGTTTCCGGGGAGCTGTTTTTT	CASSVSGELFF
.	TRBV6-4	TRBD2	TRBJ2-1	TGTGCCAGCAGTGACTTAACCCAATCTCCGACTAGCGAGGATGGCAATGAGCAGTTCTTC	CASSDLTQSPTSEDGNEQFF
.	TRBV28	.	TRBJ2-5	TGTGCCGAGACTCTACAGGGAAGCAGGGGCGAGACCCAGTACTTC	CAETLQGSRGETQYF
once	TRBV5-6	.	TRBJ2-7	TGTGCCAGCACGGGCGGGGGCCAGTTCTACTACGAGCAGTACTTC	CASTGGGQFYYEQYF